The 10 T cell receptor beta chains reported below all come from one sample, sequenced in a study of blood T cell repertoires in COVID-19. Produced via immunoSEQ multiplex PCR; TCRdb's table is partial and in-frame only. The repertoire holds roughly 50,000 clones, roughly 90% seen once, with 14% in the top ten. Sequenced sample: peripheral blood. Receptors originate from an older woman with active COVID-19.

The chain couples TRBV6-5 to TRBJ1-2; D unresolved. V lost 6 bases to trimming and J lost 0 bases, with 14 bases between them. The CDR3 spans 15 residues. CDR1 is MNHEY, CDR2 SVGAGI, per germline. In DNA, the CDR3 is TGTGCCAGCAGCTCCACTTTCTTAGCTAACTATGGCTACACCTTC. Translation: CASSSTFLANYGYTF.

The CDR3 region has the DNA TGCGCCAGCAGCCGGACAGGGGCCCTGAACACTGAAGCTTTCTTT. Translating gives CASSRTGALNTEAFF. The chain has TRBV5-1 and TRBJ1-1; 9 nucleotides align to TRBD1. Trimming cost V 4 bases and J 0 bases; bases outside gene matches: 4. The CDR3 sequence is 15 residues long. Germline CDR1 is SGHRS and CDR2 is YFSETQ.

This clone has a single count. The chain recombines TRBV11-2 with TRBJ2-1; 13 nucleotides match TRBD2. With 1 base clipped from V and 6 bases from J, the junction kept 0 bases outside the gene matches. CDR3 length: 15 residues. In germline, CDR1 is SGHAT, CDR2 FQNNGV. The CDR3 is CASSLGTSGGNEQFF. In DNA, the CDR3 is TGTGCCAGCAGCTTAGGGACTAGCGGGGGCAATGAGCAGTTCTTC.

The count of this clone is one. The CDR3 DNA reads TGTGCCAGCAGTTCCCCTCAGGGGGCGCGAGGAAACACCATATATTTT. Its protein is CASSSPQGARGNTIYF. The chain links TRBV6-5 to TRBJ1-3, with 8 bases fitting TRBD1. Germline V gives CDR1 MNHEY, CDR2 SVGAGI. After removal of 4 bases from V and 4 bases from J, the junction contained 9 bases not matched to a gene. The CDR3 runs to 16 residues.

The V and J genes are TRBV6-1 and TRBJ2-1; D is possibly TRBD2 (5 bases). V dropped 1 base and J dropped 7 bases, with 14 bases sitting between them. The V gene's germline CDR1 is MNHNS and CDR2 SASEGT. The CDR3 is 15 amino acids. The CDR3 spells CASSEGTLGRNEQFF. As DNA, the CDR3 is TGTGCCAGCAGTGAAGGGACTCTCGGCAGGAATGAGCAGTTCTTC.

This clone has only a few counts. The J gene is TRBJ2-5, the V gene TRBV15; a weak D match, TRBD2 (6 bases). Germline CDR1 and CDR2: LNHNV and YYDKDF (reference sequence). V lost 6 bases and J lost 2, with 16 bases in between. CDR3 length equals 15 residues. CDR3: CATSYGLGGQETQYF. The CDR3 DNA sequence: TGTGCCACCAGTTACGGATTGGGGGGACAAGAGACCCAGTACTTC.

The J gene is TRBJ2-7, the V gene TRBV30; TRBD1 matches at 7 bases. After removal of 8 bases from V and 2 bases from J, the junction contained 6 bases not matched to a gene. In germline, CDR1 is GTSNPN, CDR2 SVGIG (reference sequence). The CDR3 runs to 12 residues. The DNA of the CDR3 is TGTGCCCTGGGACAGCCTACCTACGAGCAGTACTTC. It encodes CALGQPTYEQYF.

CDR3: CASSPTIRNTEAFF. The CDR3 DNA is TGTGCCAGCAGCCCTACCATAAGAAACACTGAAGCTTTCTTT. This rearrangement joins TRBV27 to TRBJ1-1; D not certain. Germline V CDR1 and CDR2: MNHEY, SMNVEV (reference sequence). This CDR3 comprises 14 residues. V was clipped by 6 bases and J by 2 bases, with 13 bases between them.

The V and J genes are TRBV9 and TRBJ2-1; D unresolved. The germline CDR1 and CDR2 sequences are SGDLS and YYNGEE. This CDR3 region has 14 residues. V was trimmed by 0 bases and J by 8 bases, leaving 12 bases between them. CDR3 nucleotides: TGTGCCAGCAGCGTAGTTCCGGGTTATGATGAGCAGTTCTTC. Amino acids: CASSVVPGYDEQFF.

The rearrangement joins TRBV6-2 or TRBV6-3 to TRBJ2-3, with TRBD2 matching 9 bases. This CDR3 has 15 amino acids. The trim removed 6 bases at V and 4 bases at J, leaving 8 bases unmatched. From germline, CDR1 is MNHEY and CDR2 SVGEGT. CDR3 DNA: TGTGCCAGCAGCCGACCGGGACTAGCATCAGATACGCAGTATTTT. This codes for CASSRPGLASDTQYF.